The T cell receptor beta chain under discussion was sequenced for a study of identical twins. Study results and limitations: Abundant beta clonotypes from cord blood bore fewer insertions; memory repertoires lacked this pattern. Instead of following the same donors, the conclusions were based on cross-sectional statistical analysis. Models, which agreed with sharing between unrelated individuals, nonetheless underestimated the out-of-frame TCR alpha sharing seen in monozygotic twins.

Regarding this clonotype: The antigen is undetermined.

Carrying unique molecular identifiers, the cDNA also gained a universal primer site through template switching. A single record per CDR3 protein comes from TCRdb applying MiXCR to the 5' RACE reads. The sample lists around 340,000 distinct CDR3 sequences; 9% to 10% were seen once. Germline V gene data show CDR1 as SGHRS and CDR2 as YFSETQ. Trimming removed 0 bases from V and 5 bases from J, with 12 bases in between. This CDR3 spans 14 amino acids. This TCR came from a woman in her 50s in good health. V usage is TRBV5-1 and J usage is TRBJ2-7; D gene unclear. Sequenced sample: naive T cells sorted from blood. In DNA form, the CDR3 reads TGCGCCAGCAGCTTGGAAGGCCGGTGGGACGAGCAGTACGTC. The encoded protein is CASSLEGRWDEQYV.